The T cell receptor (beta chain) described here comes from a study of shared clonotypes between healthy human individuals. Sequencing was performed with immunoSEQ multiplex PCR; in TCRdb, only in-frame clones are kept and a portion is missing. The sample holds around 610,000 clones, 95% to 97% seen once. Comments on this clone: Its antigen is undetermined.

Only CD45RO-negative cells positively selected for CCR7 counted as naive CD8 cells, so terminally differentiated effector memory CD45RA+ cells were excluded. Germline V gene data show CDR1 as MNHEY and CDR2 as SMNVEV (reference sequence). Between the trimmed V and J ends, which lost 4 bases and 8 bases, there was a span of 21 bases. This CDR3 comprises 16 residues. Regarding the study as a whole: Generation of non-shared clonotypes was less probable than generation of clonotypes shared by all four donors. Despite large depth, sorted-subset datasets appeared incompletely sequenced.

The rearrangement joins TRBV27 to TRBJ2-1, with D possibly being TRBD2 (5 bases). The sample comprised naive CD8+ T cells sorted from blood. This receptor was obtained from a woman in her 30s in good health. The CDR3 reads CASSSRSRGLIDEQFF. In nucleotides, the CDR3 is TGTGCCAGCAGTTCCCGGTCGCGCGGGCTAATCGATGAGCAGTTCTTC.